The present entry profiles one T cell receptor (beta chain) with its context. Germline assignment: CDR1 WSHSY and CDR2 SAAADI. The CDR3 has 15 residues. The ends were cut back, 4 bases at V and 3 bases at J, with 13 bases in the middle. The protocol was immunoSEQ multiplex PCR, while the TCRdb copy is restricted to in-frame clones and leaves out a portion. The sample lists around 100,000 clones; approximately 81% were seen once. This sample is part of a study of blood T cell repertoires in COVID-19. Sequences were obtained from peripheral blood. This receptor was taken from a human donor in a cohort sampled during active COVID-19. The chain links TRBV10-2 to TRBJ1-5; perhaps TRBD1 as D (6 bases). CDR3 sequence (DNA): TGCGCCAGCAGTGCTGGACAGACTAACAATCAGCCCCAGCATTTT. This gives the protein CASSAGQTNNQPQHF.